Below are 29 T cell receptor beta chains sequenced from a single sample in a study of T cells in Graves' hyperthyroidism and ophthalmopathy. Using RNA transcripts as the source, TCR beta CDR3 regions were amplified. RT-PCR in the first round (using the HTBI primer set) targeted the TCR CDR3. TCRdb called the multiplex PCR reads again in MiXCR, with one record for every CDR3 protein. The table has a few hundred thousand distinct CDR3 sequences, less than 25% seen once; the top ten hold less than 30%. The sequenced sample consisted of blood. Receptors were obtained from a man aged 18 to 30 with Graves' hyperthyroidism.

The chain is built from TRBV12-3 or TRBV12-4 and TRBJ2-7; 15 bases agree with TRBD2. V shed 6 bases, J shed 6 bases, and the junction held 6 bases outside the gene matches. CDR3 length equals 15 residues. CDR3 protein: CASRSSGLAGGEQYF. The CDR3 DNA follows: TGTGCCAGCAGAAGCTCGGGACTAGCGGGAGGCGAGCAGTACTTC.

In DNA, the CDR3 is TGCAGTGCTAGTGGAGGGGGTTACGAGCAGTACTTC. Its translation is CSASGGGYEQYF. The chain recombines TRBV20-1 with TRBJ2-7; D might be TRBD1 or TRBD2, each matching 6 bases. The germline V gene has CDR1 DFQATT and CDR2 SNEGSKA (reference sequence). The CDR3 runs 12 residues. V was cut by 3 bases and J by 4 bases, with 10 bases left in between.

This clonotype showed up many times. CDR3 in DNA: TGCGCCAGCAGCTTGGAAAGGGGACTAGCCTACGAGCAGTACTTC. Translated: CASSLERGLAYEQYF. The genes are TRBV5-1 and TRBJ2-7, with 8 positions matching TRBD2. The CDR3 contains 15 residues. V shed 0 bases and J 2 bases; nucleotides not matched to a gene: 4. Germline CDR1 reads SGHRS; CDR2 reads YFSETQ.

This clonotype has ten or more counts. The V call is TRBV5-5, the J call TRBJ1-5; D unresolved. The CDR3 has 15 amino acids. Trimming removed 1 base from V and 0 bases from J, with 8 bases in between. Germline lookup yields CDR1 SGHKS and CDR2 YYEKEE (reference sequence). CDR3 residues: CASSLRRDSNQPQHF. CDR3 coding DNA: TGTGCCAGCAGCTTGAGAAGAGATAGCAATCAGCCCCAGCATTTT.

In DNA form, the CDR3 reads TGTGCCAGCAGCCAAGACAGGACGGTGAACACTGAAGCTTTCTTT. Protein sequence: CASSQDRTVNTEAFF. The rearrangement joins TRBV3-1 to TRBJ1-1; D remains unclear. The ends were cut back, 0 bases at V and 0 bases at J, with 8 bases in the middle. The germline V gene encodes CDR1 LGHDT and CDR2 YNNKEL (reference sequence). The CDR3 is made up of 15 amino acids.

This clonotype was detected only once. The chain recombines TRBV6-1 with TRBJ2-3; TRBD2 might be the D (5 bases). The CDR3 totals 15 residues. The germline V gene encodes CDR1 MNHNS and CDR2 SASEGT. V shed 1 base and J shed 10 bases, with 18 bases lying between them. This chain's CDR3 is CASSEVASSLLAQYF. The CDR3 DNA follows: TGTGCCAGCAGTGAAGTGGCTAGCTCTCTGTTGGCGCAGTATTTT.

This clonotype was observed a few times. V gene TRBV6-1 combines with J gene TRBJ1-3, with 8 bases lining up with TRBD1. Germline V gives CDR1 MNHNS, CDR2 SASEGT. J gave up 0 bases and V 6 bases, and 4 bases lay outside the gene matches. This CDR3 is 15 amino acids long. CDR3 DNA: TGTGCCAGCAGCAAGGGACAGGCCTCTGGAAACACCATATATTTT. Its translation: CASSKGQASGNTIYF.

V and J are TRBV30 and TRBJ1-1; D might be TRBD1 (6 bases). Germline-derived CDR1 and CDR2 are GTSNPN and SVGIG (reference sequence). CDR3 length: 13 residues. V lost 5 bases and J 8 bases, leaving 18 bases between the germline ends. The CDR3 loop is CAWSTDLGQEAFF. Here the CDR3 DNA reads TGTGCCTGGTCAACCGACCTGGGACAAGAAGCTTTCTTT. Filled out from reference TRBV30 and TRBJ1-1, the complete variable domain reads SQTIHQWPATLVQPVGSPLSLECTVEGTSNPNLYWYRQAAGRGLQLLFYSVGIGQISSEVPQNLSASRPQDRQFILSSKKLLLSDSGFYLCAWSTDLGQEAFFGQGTRLTVV.

This clonotype was observed at least ten times. At one boundary the junction diverges from the germline segment, which might be a read error. The rearrangement links TRBV6-2 or TRBV6-3 to TRBJ2-7; the D gene is possibly TRBD2 (5 bases). Germline lookup yields CDR1 MNHEY and CDR2 SVGEGT. This CDR3 comprises 16 residues. The CDR3 DNA is TGTGCCGGCAGTTACTCCGGGGTTCAGAGCTCCTACGAGCAGTACTTC. The encoded protein is CAGSYSGVQSSYEQYF.

This clonotype has at least ten counts. This chain's CDR3 is CASSIGGKPQHF. DNA of the CDR3: TGTGCCAGTAGTATTGGAGGGAAGCCCCAGCATTTT. The chain is built from TRBV19 and TRBJ1-5; no definite D call. CDR3 length equals 12 residues. Per the germline V gene, CDR1 is LNHDA and CDR2 is SQIVND (reference sequence). The V gene lost 3 bases and the J gene lost 8 bases, with 8 bases spanning the gap.

Of note for this clonotype: A read error is possible here, since a much larger clone lies one base away. This chain links TRBV7-2 with TRBJ1-1; unclear D gene. The CDR3 runs to 12 residues. CDR1 SGHTA and CDR2 FQGNSA come from the germline V gene. CDR3 in amino acids: CASSPGRPEDFF. CDR3 coding DNA: TGTGCCAGCAGCCCCGGACGGCCTGAAGATTTCTTT.

This clonotype was seen at least ten times. This chain uses TRBV29-1 with TRBJ1-2; maybe TRBD1 (5 bases). There are 14 residues in the CDR3. Germline V gene lookup returns CDR1 SQVTM and CDR2 ANQGSEA. The V end lost 7 bases, the J end lost 5 bases, and 20 bases lay between the germline ends. CDR3 DNA: TGCAGCGGCTTGCGGGATCCTCGGGGGTATGGCTACACCTTC. Translated, it gives CSGLRDPRGYGYTF.

This clonotype was detected many times. The chain joins TRBV7-9 to TRBJ2-5, with TRBD1 matching 8 bases. Germline V gene lookup returns CDR1 SEHNR and CDR2 FQNEAQ (reference sequence). The CDR3 sequence is 15 residues long. The junction had 8 bases not matched to a gene; V was cut back by 5 bases and J by 3 bases. CDR3 amino acids: CASSPGGGREETQYF. In DNA, the CDR3 is TGTGCCAGCAGCCCAGGGGGCGGCAGGGAAGAGACCCAGTACTTC.

This clonotype was seen at least ten times. CDR3 DNA sequence: TGCGCCAGCAGCTTCGGCCGGGGTTTCCCTGGAAACACCATATATTTT. This encodes CASSFGRGFPGNTIYF. The genes are TRBV5-1 and TRBJ1-3, with D hard to call. The CDR3 length is 16 residues. The V end lost 2 bases, the J end lost 2 bases, and 14 bases lay between the germline ends. Germline CDR1 and CDR2: SGHRS and YFSETQ.

This clonotype was counted a single time. This may stem from a read error, because a much larger clone lies one nucleotide away. This sequence joins TRBV2 and TRBJ1-5, with TRBD1 matching over 9 bases. J gave up 9 bases and V 7 bases, and 10 bases lay outside the gene matches. The CDR3 runs to 14 residues. CDR1 is SNHLY and CDR2 is FYNNEI in the germline V gene. CDR3 coding DNA: TGTGCCAGCACCGGGACAGGGTCGACTCGGCCCCAGCATTTT. Protein: CASTGTGSTRPQHF.

This clonotype was observed many times. V usage is TRBV29-1 and J usage is TRBJ1-1; TRBD1 matches at 8 bases. V dropped 7 bases and J dropped 5; count of bases not matched to a gene: 9. The germline CDR1 and CDR2 sequences are SQVTM and ANQGSEA. The CDR3 has 13 amino acids. The CDR3 DNA is TGCAGCGCCGGACAGGGAGGCTGGACTGAAGCTTTCTTT. It codes for CSAGQGGWTEAFF.

At least ten counts were recorded for this clonotype. This rearrangement joins TRBV11-2 to TRBJ2-2; the D gene is possibly TRBD2 (7 bases). V was trimmed by 5 bases and J by 5 bases, leaving 27 bases between them. Germline CDR1 is SGHAT and CDR2 is FQNNGV. The CDR3 runs 19 residues. The DNA of the CDR3 is TGTGCCAGCAGCCCCCCTCGATCGGGGGGCTATCTGAGAACCGGGGAGCTGTTTTTT. Translated: CASSPPRSGGYLRTGELFF. Variable domain in full (rest from reference TRBV11-2 and TRBJ2-2): EAGVAQSPRYKIIEKRQSVAFWCNPISGHATLYWYQQILGQGPKLLIQFQNNGVVDDSQLPKDRFSAERLKGVDSTLKIQPAKLEDSAVYLCASSPPRSGGYLRTGELFFGEGSRLTVL.

The chain carries TRBV29-1 and TRBJ1-1; 9 bases line up with TRBD1. This CDR3 comprises 12 residues. Germline V gives CDR1 SQVTM, CDR2 ANQGSEA. Germline trimming cut 8 bases from V and 5 bases from J; bases unmatched to any gene: 6. DNA of the CDR3: TGCAGCATTCACAGGGGGCGGACTGAAGCTTTCTTT. Residues: CSIHRGRTEAFF.

This clonotype was detected a few times. The J gene is TRBJ2-2, the V gene TRBV5-6; 8 bases map to TRBD1. This CDR3 region has 14 residues. CDR1 and CDR2 from the germline V gene are SGHDT and YYEEEE. Trimming took 0 bases from V and 7 from J; bases not matched to a gene: 2. The chain's CDR3 is CASSLETGVGELFF. DNA for the CDR3: TGTGCCAGCAGCTTGGAGACAGGGGTCGGGGAGCTGTTTTTT.

This clonotype occurred a few times. The rearrangement joins TRBV28 to TRBJ1-5; D not resolved. The CDR3 length is 16 residues. Germline V lookup: CDR1 MDHEN, CDR2 SYDVKM. V was cut by 3 bases and J by 0 bases, with 12 bases left in between. In DNA form, the CDR3 reads TGTGCCAGCAGTTTTGCCGGCGCCGATAGCAATCAGCCCCAGCATTTT. Its protein product is CASSFAGADSNQPQHF.

The gene calls are TRBV27 and TRBJ1-2, with 9 positions matching TRBD1. The CDR3 loop spans 11 amino acids. CDR1 is MNHEY, CDR2 SMNVEV, per germline (reference sequence). Germline trimming cut 9 bases from V and 7 bases from J; bases unmatched to any gene: 3. The CDR3 sequence: CASKTGGGYTF. CDR3 nucleotides: TGTGCCAGTAAGACAGGGGGTGGCTACACCTTC.

This clonotype has a count of ten or more. The chain is built from TRBV6-2 or TRBV6-3 and TRBJ1-1; D remains ambiguous. This CDR3 has 16 amino acids. Germline values: CDR1 MNHEY, CDR2 SVGEGT. V was shortened by 5 bases and J by 0 bases, with 16 bases between the two germline ends. CDR3 region: CASSTGFLKLNTEAFF. In DNA, the CDR3 is TGTGCCAGCAGTACGGGGTTTCTAAAGTTGAACACTGAAGCTTTCTTT.

This clonotype was seen at least ten times. As DNA, the CDR3 is TGTGCCAGCAGTCATCGACAGGGGCCCTACGAGCAGTACTTC. Residues: CASSHRQGPYEQYF. The V and J genes are TRBV6-5 and TRBJ2-7; 8 bases are a match to TRBD1. The germline V gene has CDR1 MNHEY and CDR2 SVGAGI. With 5 bases clipped from V and 2 bases from J, the junction kept 5 bases outside the gene matches. This CDR3 region has 14 residues.

This clonotype occurred many times. V gene TRBV28 combines with J gene TRBJ1-5, with unresolved D. The V gene's germline CDR1 is MDHEN and CDR2 SYDVKM. This CDR3 has 11 residues. The V end was cut by 6 bases, the J end by 9 bases, with 9 bases between. CDR3 sequence: CASRGVGPQHF. The CDR3 nucleotides are TGTGCCAGCAGGGGCGTTGGGCCCCAGCATTTT.

This clonotype was seen at least ten times. V is TRBV19 and J is TRBJ1-1, with D perhaps TRBD1 (5 bases). The CDR3 is 13 residues long. V was trimmed by 4 bases and J by 10 bases, leaving 16 bases between them. From germline, CDR1 is LNHDA and CDR2 SQIVND (reference sequence). CDR3: CASSRGLGQGAFF. CDR3 nucleotide sequence: TGTGCCAGTAGTAGAGGCCTGGGGCAGGGAGCTTTCTTT.

This clonotype has at least ten counts. The gene calls are TRBV12-3 or TRBV12-4 and TRBJ1-1; 10 bases match TRBD1. Trimming took 1 base from V and 7 from J; bases not matched to a gene: 0. CDR3 length equals 13 residues. The CDR3 protein is CASSLGTGGEAFF. The CDR3 region has the DNA TGTGCCAGCAGTTTAGGGACAGGGGGTGAAGCTTTCTTT.

The rearrangement uses TRBV5-1 and TRBJ1-2; D call uncertain. V lost 3 bases and J 0 bases, leaving 9 bases between the germline ends. From germline, CDR1 is SGHRS and CDR2 YFSETQ. The CDR3 runs to 14 residues. In nucleotides, the CDR3 is TGCGCCAGCAGCTCGGGCGGGACTAACTATGGCTACACCTTC. It translates to CASSSGGTNYGYTF.

This chain connects TRBV11-2 to TRBJ2-2, with D unresolved. From germline, CDR1 is SGHAT and CDR2 FQNNGV. The CDR3 sequence is 15 residues long. Trimming removed 3 bases at V and 6 bases at J, with 14 bases between. The CDR3 region has the DNA TGTGCCAGCAGCTTGGTTGGGCGGTTGCCCGGGGAGCTGTTTTTT. It encodes CASSLVGRLPGELFF.

This clonotype was picked up many times. V is TRBV28 and J is TRBJ1-3; 7 bases map to TRBD1. Germline values: CDR1 MDHEN, CDR2 SYDVKM. This CDR3 region has 16 residues. V shed 5 bases, J shed 6 bases, and the junction held 13 bases outside the gene matches. DNA of the CDR3: TGTGCCAGCAGTCCGGGGGGACAGTACACCCCAAACACCATATATTTT. It translates to CASSPGGQYTPNTIYF. The whole variable domain, remainder taken from reference TRBV28 and TRBJ1-3, is DVKVTQSSRYLVKRTGEKVFLECVQDMDHENMFWYRQDPGLGLRLIYFSYDVKMKEKGDIPEGYSVSREKKERFSLILESASTNQTSMYLCASSPGGQYTPNTIYFGEGSWLTVV.